These 27 T cell receptor beta chains originate from one sample sequenced in a study of blood T cell repertoires in COVID-19. The table came from immunoSEQ multiplex PCR; TCRdb's copy has only in-frame clones and leaves some out. The data show approximately 400,000 clones, about four fifths seen once. Material for sequencing was PBMCs or T cells enriched from blood (not recorded which). These receptors were collected from a woman between 50 and 59 years old who had recovered from COVID-19.

The J gene is TRBJ2-4, the V gene TRBV2; D is undetermined. V lost 3 bases, J lost 2 bases, and 14 bases lay in between. Germline CDR1 and CDR2: SNHLY and FYNNEI. The CDR3 is 16 amino acids. The CDR3 spells CASSDMALETKNIQYF. The CDR3 bases are TGTGCCAGCAGTGACATGGCTCTGGAGACCAAAAACATTCAGTACTTC.

The J gene is TRBJ2-3, the V gene TRBV5-1; 8 bases match TRBD1. The germline V gene encodes CDR1 SGHRS and CDR2 YFSETQ. J was trimmed by 8 bases and V by 1 base; bases with no gene match: 12. This CDR3 spans 16 amino acids. The CDR3 DNA is TGCGCCAGCAGCTTGTCGGGTCAGGGGGCAGAGGTTACGCAGTATTTT. Encoded protein: CASSLSGQGAEVTQYF. Full variable domain (missing parts from reference TRBV5-1 and TRBJ2-3): KAGVTQTPRYLIKTRGQQVTLSCSPISGHRSVSWYQQTPGQGLQFLFEYFSETQRNKGNFPGRFSGRQFSNSRSEMNVSTLELGDSALYLCASSLSGQGAEVTQYFGPGTRLTVL.

The rearrangement joins TRBV7-6 to TRBJ2-5; 16 bases map to TRBD2. There are 19 residues in the CDR3. The germline CDR1 and CDR2 sequences are SGHVS and FNYEAQ. Germline trimming cut 0 bases from V and 7 bases from J; bases unmatched to any gene: 11. For the CDR3, the DNA is TGTGCCAGCAGCTTAGCCGGGGGACTAGCGGGAGGGGTTGGTACGACCCAGTACTTC. Translating gives CASSLAGGLAGGVGTTQYF.

V is TRBV30 and J is TRBJ1-3; 9 bases agree with TRBD1. Looked up from germline, CDR1 is GTSNPN and CDR2 is SVGIG (reference sequence). V shed 1 base and J 3 bases; nucleotides not matched to a gene: 4. This CDR3 has 15 amino acids. The CDR3: CAWSDGTGYGNTIYF. The CDR3 DNA is TGTGCCTGGAGTGACGGGACAGGGTATGGAAACACCATATATTTT.

This clone was counted once. This chain links TRBV5-8 with TRBJ1-1; perhaps TRBD1 as D (6 bases). CDR1 and CDR2 from the germline V gene are SGHTS and YDEGEE. The CDR3 consists of 17 residues. Trimming shortened V by 3 bases and J by 3 bases, and 21 bases separated the two germline ends. The CDR3 nucleotides are TGTGCCAGCAGCTACGGCAGGGGTAGGAGATTCGACACTGAAGCTTTCTTT. Its protein is CASSYGRGRRFDTEAFF.

This rearrangement joins TRBV7-2 to TRBJ1-2, with a possible D match to TRBD1 (6 bases). The CDR3 spans 13 residues. Germline assignment: CDR1 SGHTA and CDR2 FQGNSA. Trimming pared 6 bases from V and 8 bases from J, leaving 16 bases between. The CDR3 DNA follows: TGTGCCAGCAGTCTAACTGGGGGCCGGGGCTACACCTTC. Translation: CASSLTGGRGYTF. Based on the CDR3 plus reference TRBV7-2 and TRBJ1-2, the full variable domain is GAGVSQSPSNKVTEKGKDVELRCDPISGHTALYWYRQSLGQGLEFLIYFQGNSAPDKSGLPSDRFSAERTGGSVSTLTIQRTQQEDSAVYLCASSLTGGRGYTFGSGTRLTVV.

The chain combines TRBV4-3 with TRBJ2-5; weak D call: TRBD2 (5 bases). Deletions cut 0 bases from V and 5 bases from J, with 10 bases between. The CDR3 is 14 residues long. From germline, CDR1 is LGHNA and CDR2 YSLEER. This CDR3 is CASSQDSRRETQYF. CDR3 DNA sequence: TGCGCCAGCAGCCAAGATTCCAGGAGGGAGACCCAGTACTTC.

This chain uses TRBV6-5 with TRBJ1-4; 7 positions agree with TRBD1. Per germline, CDR1 MNHEY and CDR2 SVGAGI. This CDR3 region has 14 residues. V dropped 6 bases and J dropped 8; count of bases not matched to a gene: 9. The CDR3 protein is CASRTGDPDEKLFF. DNA of the CDR3: TGTGCCAGCAGAACAGGGGACCCCGACGAAAAACTGTTTTTT.

The chain has TRBV5-1 and TRBJ2-1; 10 positions match TRBD2. The CDR3 consists of 15 residues. Germline lookup yields CDR1 SGHRS and CDR2 YFSETQ. V shed 2 bases and J 10 bases; nucleotides not matched to a gene: 9. The CDR3 loop reads CASSFSSGSEGEQFF. The CDR3 DNA sequence: TGCGCCAGCAGCTTCTCTAGCGGGAGCGAGGGGGAGCAGTTCTTC.

V gene TRBV7-2 combines with J gene TRBJ2-3; 7 bases align to TRBD2. V was clipped by 0 bases and J by 0 bases; unmatched bases: 3. CDR1 SGHTA and CDR2 FQGNSA come from the germline V gene. The CDR3 runs to 16 residues. The CDR3 sequence: CASSLALASSTDTQYF. The DNA for the CDR3 is TGTGCCAGCAGCTTAGCACTAGCGTCGAGCACAGATACGCAGTATTTT.

This chain links TRBV2 with TRBJ1-3, with D possibly matching TRBD1 (5 bases). The CDR3 is 19 amino acids. Per the germline V gene, CDR1 is SNHLY and CDR2 is FYNNEI. The V end lost 5 bases, the J end lost 0 bases, and 23 bases lay between the germline ends. CDR3: CASSWEGRIRRDSGNTIYF. In DNA, the CDR3 is TGTGCCAGCAGTTGGGAGGGACGAATAAGGCGTGACTCTGGAAACACCATATATTTT.

This clone was found once. This sequence joins TRBV19 and TRBJ1-2; 9 nucleotides align to TRBD1. Trimming at V came to 3 bases and at J to 6 bases, leaving 5 bases not matched to a gene. CDR1 is LNHDA and CDR2 is SQIVND in the germline V gene (reference sequence). The CDR3 has 14 residues. The CDR3 nucleotides read TGTGCCAGTAGTATTCAACAGGGGGCGCATGGCTACACCTTC. Amino acids: CASSIQQGAHGYTF.

The chain combines TRBV27 with TRBJ1-2, with D possibly being TRBD1 (5 bases). Germline V lookup: CDR1 MNHEY, CDR2 SMNVEV (reference sequence). The V end lost 5 bases, the J end lost 2 bases, and 15 bases lay between the germline ends. This CDR3 has 15 residues. The CDR3 DNA is TGTGCCAGCAGTCCCCGGGGGACCCTCAACTATGGCTACACCTTC. It encodes CASSPRGTLNYGYTF.

A few counts support this clone. V and J are TRBV7-9 and TRBJ2-1; 8 bases are shared with TRBD2. From germline, CDR1 is SEHNR and CDR2 FQNEAQ (reference sequence). V trimming: 0 bases; J trimming: 3 bases; junction bases outside the gene matches: 13. The CDR3 spans 19 residues. The CDR3 sequence is CASSLALVTSAHDYNEQFF. In DNA form, the CDR3 reads TGTGCCAGCAGCTTAGCGCTGGTGACTAGCGCCCATGACTACAATGAGCAGTTCTTC.

The chain links TRBV7-2 to TRBJ2-7; 7 bases are shared with TRBD1. The germline V gene has CDR1 SGHTA and CDR2 FQGNSA. J gave up 3 bases and V 1 base, and 9 bases lay outside the gene matches. The CDR3 spans 16 residues. The CDR3 loop is CASSLGGGAMGYEQYF. The DNA for the CDR3 is TGTGCCAGCAGCTTAGGAGGGGGCGCGATGGGCTACGAGCAGTACTTC.

The chain employs TRBV14 and TRBJ2-1; D is perhaps TRBD2 (5 bases). CDR3 size: 15 residues. Per the germline V gene, CDR1 is SGHDN and CDR2 is FVKESK. V was clipped by 4 bases and J by 3 bases, with 13 bases between them. The CDR3: CASSPGWGSYNEQFF. Here the CDR3 DNA reads TGTGCCAGCAGCCCGGGGTGGGGTAGCTACAATGAGCAGTTCTTC.

V and J are TRBV9 and TRBJ2-7, with D hard to call. V was clipped by 4 bases and J by 3 bases, with 11 bases between them. The CDR3 consists of 13 residues. Germline-derived CDR1 and CDR2 are SGDLS and YYNGEE. In DNA, the CDR3 is TGTGCCAGCAGCCCGGGTCTTTACTACGAGCAGTACTTC. Residues: CASSPGLYYEQYF.

This chain links TRBV4-1 with TRBJ2-7, with 11 nucleotides matching TRBD1. Trimming at V came to 4 bases and at J to 6 bases, leaving 11 bases not matched to a gene. There are 16 residues in the CDR3. CDR1 and CDR2 (germline): MGHRA, YSYEKL. The DNA for the CDR3 is TGCGCCAGCAGCCTACTCCCCGGGACAGGGGGAAGCGAGCAGTACTTC. This encodes CASSLLPGTGGSEQYF.

This clone was found once. The chain couples TRBV6-5 to TRBJ1-1; possibly TRBD1 for D (5 bases). Trimming removed 2 bases at V and 6 bases at J, with 16 bases between. Germline CDR1 MNHEY, CDR2 SVGAGI. This CDR3 spans 15 amino acids. The CDR3 bases are TGTGCCAGCAGTTACAGGGCCCAGGGAACGGCTGAAGCTTTCTTT. Protein: CASSYRAQGTAEAFF.

The chain joins TRBV18 to TRBJ2-1; 7 nucleotides agree with TRBD2. CDR3 length: 15 amino acids. CDR1 and CDR2 (germline): KGHSH, LQKENI. With 0 bases clipped from V and 3 bases from J, the junction kept 2 bases outside the gene matches. CDR3 residues: CASSPPRGSYNEQFF. The DNA for the CDR3 is TGTGCCAGCTCACCACCCCGCGGGAGCTACAATGAGCAGTTCTTC.

The CDR3 DNA is TGTGCCAGCAGCTTAGGCGTTGGAAACACCATATATTTT. Protein: CASSLGVGNTIYF. This chain links TRBV11-3 with TRBJ1-3, with D unclear. Germline V gene lookup returns CDR1 SGHNT and CDR2 YENEEA. The CDR3 sequence is 13 residues long. Trimming removed 1 base at V and 3 bases at J, with 4 bases between.

The chain couples TRBV7-9 to TRBJ2-7; tentative D call: TRBD2 (6 bases). CDR1 and CDR2 (germline): SEHNR, FQNEAQ (reference sequence). Between the trimmed V and J ends, which lost 6 bases and 3 bases, there was a span of 21 bases. CDR3 length: 16 amino acids. CDR3 sequence: CASSFVVGTGGYEQYF. The CDR3 DNA sequence: TGTGCCAGCAGTTTTGTAGTCGGGACCGGGGGCTACGAGCAGTACTTC.

V and J are TRBV2 and TRBJ1-4, with a possible D match to TRBD1 (6 bases). V lost 6 bases, J lost 9 bases, and 14 bases lay in between. The CDR3 loop spans 13 amino acids. Germline CDR1 is SNHLY and CDR2 is FYNNEI. CDR3 amino acids: CASRDRSGKKLFF. The DNA of the CDR3 is TGTGCCAGCAGAGACAGGTCCGGTAAAAAACTGTTTTTT.

This clone is a singleton in its sample. The chain links TRBV29-1 to TRBJ2-5; D is ambiguous. The germline V gene encodes CDR1 SQVTM and CDR2 ANQGSEA. The CDR3 runs to 13 residues. CDR3 in DNA: TGCAGTTCCCGTTGGGTAGGAGAAGAGACCCAGTACTTC. Its translation is CSSRWVGEETQYF.

The chain links TRBV4-2 to TRBJ1-4; D is ambiguous. Trimming cost V 1 base and J 2 bases, with 11 bases left between them. Germline V gene lookup returns CDR1 LGHNA and CDR2 YNFKEQ. This CDR3 contains 16 residues. CDR3 bases: TGTGCCAGCAGCCAAGTATCGGTATCCACTAATGAAAAACTGTTTTTT. Amino acid sequence: CASSQVSVSTNEKLFF.

The genes are TRBV7-3 and TRBJ2-5, with D perhaps matching TRBD2 (5 bases). The V and J ends lost 0 bases and 5 bases respectively, with 10 bases between them. CDR1 and CDR2 (germline): SGHTA, FQGTGA. This CDR3 contains 14 residues. The CDR3 DNA reads as TGTGCCAGCAGCTTAACAGGAGGTTCTGAGACCCAGTACTTC. Translation: CASSLTGGSETQYF.

This clone came up a few times. The chain has TRBV6-5 and TRBJ1-1, with a tentative D call TRBD1 (5 bases). Germline assignment: CDR1 MNHEY and CDR2 SVGAGI. The CDR3 totals 14 residues. The V and J ends lost 5 bases and 5 bases respectively, with 15 bases between them. CDR3 residues: CASSQIRGGTEAFF. DNA of the CDR3: TGTGCCAGCAGTCAAATAAGGGGAGGGACTGAAGCTTTCTTT.